These 4 T cell receptor beta chains were all obtained from the same sample, sequenced in a study of Ad26.COV2.S vaccination and SARS-CoV-2 variants. Clones were sequenced by immunoSEQ multiplex PCR, and TCRdb holds only the in-frame ones, with some missing. The data contain 430,000 or so clones, about 91% of them singletons. Treatment specified: around 19 received Ad26.COV2.S at low or high dose, single or two shots; about 5 received placebo; per-sample allocation not given. Sampling occurred on day 63 after the first vaccine or placebo injection. This specimen was peripheral blood, taken in a trial of Ad26.COV2.S vaccine versus placebo. Receptor source: a person between 18 and 59 years old who received the Ad26.COV2.S COVID-19 vaccine or a placebo.

The chain is built from TRBV5-1 and TRBJ1-2; D is undetermined. Trimming removed 0 bases from V and 4 bases from J, with 10 bases in between. CDR1 SGHRS and CDR2 YFSETQ come from the germline V gene. This CDR3 has 14 amino acids. CDR3 amino acids: CASSLAPASYGYTF. The CDR3 bases are TGCGCCAGCAGCTTGGCTCCAGCTTCCTATGGCTACACCTTC.

The rearrangement joins TRBV5-1 to TRBJ1-1; a weak D match, TRBD1 (5 bases). V lost 5 bases and J lost 5, with 19 bases in between. The germline V gene encodes CDR1 SGHRS and CDR2 YFSETQ. The CDR3 runs 15 residues. CDR3 residues: CASRPTGDRGTEAFF. CDR3 nucleotides: TGCGCCAGCAGACCCACGGGGGACCGGGGAACTGAAGCTTTCTTT.

This chain connects TRBV21-1 to TRBJ2-7. TRBV21-1 corresponds to a pseudogene. The CDR3 is made up of 15 amino acids. The CDR3 coding sequence is TGTGCCAGCAGCAGTATAGGTTCGCCCTTCCGCGAGCAGTACGTC. This sequence encodes CASSSIGSPFREQYV.

This clone showed up just a few times. The rearrangement links TRBV7-6 to TRBJ2-3; D unclear. The CDR3 has 15 amino acids. With 0 bases removed from V and 4 bases from J, the gap between germline ends came to 11 bases. Per the germline V gene, CDR1 is SGHVS and CDR2 is FNYEAQ. The CDR3 loop is CASSLASAAADTQYF. The CDR3 DNA is TGTGCCAGCAGCTTAGCGTCCGCGGCGGCAGATACGCAGTATTTT.